What follows are 4 T cell receptor beta chains derived from one specimen sequenced in a study of blood T cell repertoires in COVID-19. Profiling relied on immunoSEQ multiplex PCR, and the TCRdb table lists in-frame clones only, not all of them. The table has around 13,000 clones, 90% seen once. The sample consisted of peripheral blood. The receptors shown here come from a human donor in a cohort sampled during active COVID-19.

The V gene is TRBV2, the J gene TRBJ1-2; 7 nucleotides align to TRBD1. CDR1 SNHLY and CDR2 FYNNEI come from the germline V gene. After removal of 2 bases from V and 7 bases from J, the junction contained 7 bases not matched to a gene. CDR3 length equals 14 residues. The CDR3 DNA follows: TGTGCCAGCAGTGAATTGGCAGGGGGGTCTGGCTACACCTTC. It specifies CASSELAGGSGYTF.

The rearrangement joins TRBV24-1 to TRBJ2-5; 8 bases map to TRBD2. Germline values: CDR1 KGHDR, CDR2 SFDVKD. V lost 5 bases and J lost 5; bases outside the gene matches: 6. The CDR3 loop spans 14 amino acids. This CDR3 reads CATSASGGRETQYF. The CDR3 DNA reads as TGTGCCACCAGTGCGTCGGGGGGGCGGGAGACCCAGTACTTC.

V gene TRBV4-1 combines with J gene TRBJ1-2, with D tentatively TRBD1 (6 bases). CDR1 and CDR2 (germline): MGHRA, YSYEKL. Trimming removed 0 bases at V and 4 bases at J, with 6 bases between. The CDR3 has 13 residues. CDR3 region: CASSQEGAYGYTF. CDR3 sequence (DNA): TGCGCCAGCAGCCAAGAGGGGGCCTATGGCTACACCTTC.

The V and J genes are TRBV13 and TRBJ2-3; a weak D match, TRBD1 (5 bases). From germline, CDR1 is PRHDT and CDR2 FYEKMQ (reference sequence). Between the trimmed V and J ends, which lost 0 bases and 4 bases, there was a span of 8 bases. This CDR3 spans 14 amino acids. The CDR3 protein is CASSLGQASDTQYF. In DNA form, the CDR3 reads TGTGCCAGCAGCTTAGGACAGGCTTCAGATACGCAGTATTTT.